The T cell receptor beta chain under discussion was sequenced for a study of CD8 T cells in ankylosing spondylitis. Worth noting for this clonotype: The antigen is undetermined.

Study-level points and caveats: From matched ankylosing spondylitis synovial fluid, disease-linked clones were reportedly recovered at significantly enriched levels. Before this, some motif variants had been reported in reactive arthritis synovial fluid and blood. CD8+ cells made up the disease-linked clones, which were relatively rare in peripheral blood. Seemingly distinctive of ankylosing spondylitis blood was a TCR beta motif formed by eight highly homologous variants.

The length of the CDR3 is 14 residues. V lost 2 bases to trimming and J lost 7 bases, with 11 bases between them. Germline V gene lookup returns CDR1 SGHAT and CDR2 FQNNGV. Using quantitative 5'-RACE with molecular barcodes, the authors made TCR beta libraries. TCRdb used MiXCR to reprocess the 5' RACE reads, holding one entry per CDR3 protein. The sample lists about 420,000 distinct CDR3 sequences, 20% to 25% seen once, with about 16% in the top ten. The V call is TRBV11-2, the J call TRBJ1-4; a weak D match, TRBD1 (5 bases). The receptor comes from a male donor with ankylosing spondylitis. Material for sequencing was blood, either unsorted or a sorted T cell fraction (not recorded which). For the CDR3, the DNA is TGTGCCAGCAGCTTAAGGGGCGCGAGTGAAAAACTGTTTTTT. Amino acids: CASSLRGASEKLFF.